This TCR beta chain was documented in a study of T cell responses to AZD1222 COVID-19 vaccine. Whole-study findings and limits: In all cases, repertoires were sampled only after the peak T cell response. Vaccination with two AZD1222 doses was followed by a rise in Spike-specific TCR breadth and depth. Clonal diversity may have been underestimated, and the donors were mostly white British, with more females than males.

The CDR3 consists of 14 residues. V was shortened by 5 bases and J by 7 bases, with 14 bases between the two germline ends. Germline loops: CDR1 KGHDR, CDR2 SFDVKD. The method was immunoSEQ multiplex PCR; TCRdb's version includes in-frame clones alone and lacks a portion of them. The sample shows 120,000 or so clones, around nine tenths of them seen only once. Remarks on this clone: No antigen is known for it.

The sequenced sample was peripheral blood, obtained on day 0 of AZD1222 vaccination. The TCR was taken from an adult in good health. The rearrangement links TRBV24-1 to TRBJ2-1, with D unresolved. CDR3 sequence (DNA): TGTGCCACCAGTGCTTATAGGGCTGGGAATGAGCAGTTCTTC. As protein: CATSAYRAGNEQFF.